The sequence of this TCR beta chain was determined in a study of T cells after yellow fever vaccination. Study-wide context: Fractions containing few cells were prepared with SMART-Seq v4 Ultra Low Input. Findings and caveats of the study: In FACS-sorted repertoires, abundant clonotypes from the bulk population could appear as contaminants.

On this clonotype: Its antigen is currently unknown.

MiXCR was run by TCRdb on the 5' RACE reads, yielding one entry per CDR3 protein. The sample yields approximately 510,000 distinct CDR3 sequences, around a fifth seen once. This TCR was recovered from a man between 18 and 29 years old who received the YFV17D yellow fever vaccine. Here the sequenced sample was PBMCs, taken 21 days after the first yellow fever vaccination.

The DNA for the CDR3 is TGTGCCAGCAGCTTCCCGGGGACCTTGTTTTTT. Translating it yields CASSFPGTLFF. The J gene is TRBJ2-2, the V gene TRBV7-2; D is tentatively TRBD1 or TRBD2 (5 bases each). Germline assignment: CDR1 SGHTA and CDR2 FQGNSA. The CDR3 length is 11 residues. V was cut by 3 bases and J by 15 bases, with 11 bases left in between. Full variable domain (outside the CDR3, taken from reference TRBV7-2 and TRBJ2-2): GAGVSQSPSNKVTEKGKDVELRCDPISGHTALYWYRQSLGQGLEFLIYFQGNSAPDKSGLPSDRFSAERTGGSVSTLTIQRTQQEDSAVYLCASSFPGTLFFGEGSRLTVL.